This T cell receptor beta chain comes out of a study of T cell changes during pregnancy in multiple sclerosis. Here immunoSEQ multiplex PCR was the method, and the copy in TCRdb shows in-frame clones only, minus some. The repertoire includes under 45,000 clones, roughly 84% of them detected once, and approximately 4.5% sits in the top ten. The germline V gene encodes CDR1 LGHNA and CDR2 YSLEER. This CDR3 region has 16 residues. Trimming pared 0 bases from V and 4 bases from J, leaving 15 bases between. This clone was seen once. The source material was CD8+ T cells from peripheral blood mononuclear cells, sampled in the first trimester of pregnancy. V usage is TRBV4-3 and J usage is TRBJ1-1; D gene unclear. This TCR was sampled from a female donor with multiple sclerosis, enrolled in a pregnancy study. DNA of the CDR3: TGCGCCAGCAGCCAAGATAGTCCGGGGTCGGGCACTGAAGCTTTCTTT. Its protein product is CASSQDSPGSGTEAFF.